The source of this T cell receptor beta chain is a study of blood T cell repertoires in COVID-19 (TCRdb year 2020). A note on the overall study: Samples covering the acute and convalescent phases of COVID-19 were provided by collaborators in the United States, Italy and Spain. The repertoires were made available in a free public database intended to serve as a resource for research on the immune response to SARS-CoV-2. The material from the prospective study consisted of cDNA or gDNA derived from T cells, B-cell-depleted T cells, or PBMCs. Sample metadata almost always included a de-identified subject ID, COVID-19 status, age in years and sex. The samples were drawn from the first 160 participants of the ongoing ImmuneRACE study and from over a thousand subjects provided by 6 global collaborators. Deeply sampled blood TCRbeta repertoires from subjects exposed to, actively infected with, or recovered from COVID-19 were included in the dataset. Where available, HLA class I and class II types were obtained from metadata supplied by the sample provider rather than from assay-based typing.

Trimming takes 3 bases off V and 7 bases off J; junction bases not matched to a gene: 5. CDR1 and CDR2, looked up from the germline V gene, are ENHRY and SYGVKD. The CDR3 has 13 amino acids, counting the end cysteine and phenylalanine. The DNA shown is the 39-base CDR3, in frame from base 1. Broad study findings and their caveats: How much clinical and demographic metadata was included differed by source and by participant, and the metadata was provided uncurated.

About this clone itself: Its target antigen remains unknown. No base-level quality is on record; no much larger clone is a single base apart.

The immunoSEQ Assay, a bias-controlled multiplex PCR, was used to amplify TCRbeta CDR3 regions from genomic DNA. In the paper's pipeline: The number of nucleated cells in each sample was estimated from the amplification of reference gene primers within the assay. To quantify the absolute abundance of each unique TCRbeta CDR3 rearrangement, sequence reads were collapsed and filtered. For each sample, productive Simpson clonality was calculated as the square root of Simpson's diversity index over productive rearrangements. TCRdb re-hosts the immuneACCESS table, in-frame sequences only. Its copies lack some clones; in the studies checked, an unresolved V gene accounts for under half of them, and the cause for the rest is not known. The V and J calls and clone size were taken over from that table, and D and trimming were inferred from the DNA. Counted in this sample were approximately 280,000 clones; roughly 85% of them appeared once. The ten largest clones capture 4% to 6% of the sample.

Whole blood was collected in K2EDTA tubes by collaborating institutions according to the institutions' own protocols. For TCRbeta analysis, collaborator samples were shipped as frozen whole blood, as isolated PBMCs, or as DNA extracted from either sample type. This clonotype was sampled from a man in his fifties with active or convalescent COVID-19. The specimen was peripheral blood. Recombination joined TRBV10-3 with TRBJ1-1; 7 central nucleotides agree with TRBD1. DNA sequence: TGTGCCATCAGTGATACGTCAGGGGGTGAAGCTTTCTTT. Its protein product is CAISDTSGGEAFF.